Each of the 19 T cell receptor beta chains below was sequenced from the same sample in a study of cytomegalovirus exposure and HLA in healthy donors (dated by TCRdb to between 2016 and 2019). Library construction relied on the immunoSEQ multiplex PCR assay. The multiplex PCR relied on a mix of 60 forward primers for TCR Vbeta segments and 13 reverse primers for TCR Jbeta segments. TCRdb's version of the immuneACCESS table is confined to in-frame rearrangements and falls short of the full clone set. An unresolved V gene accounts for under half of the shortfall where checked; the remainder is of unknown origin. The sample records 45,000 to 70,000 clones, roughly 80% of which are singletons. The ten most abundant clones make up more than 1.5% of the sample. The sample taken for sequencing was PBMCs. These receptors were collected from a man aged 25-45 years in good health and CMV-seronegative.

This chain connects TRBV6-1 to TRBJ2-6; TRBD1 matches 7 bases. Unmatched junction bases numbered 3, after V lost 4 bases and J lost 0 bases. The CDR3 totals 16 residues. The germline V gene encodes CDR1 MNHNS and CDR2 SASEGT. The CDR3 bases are TGTGCCAGCAGTGGACAGGGATACTCTGGGGCCAACGTCCTGACTTTC. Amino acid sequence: CASSGQGYSGANVLTF.

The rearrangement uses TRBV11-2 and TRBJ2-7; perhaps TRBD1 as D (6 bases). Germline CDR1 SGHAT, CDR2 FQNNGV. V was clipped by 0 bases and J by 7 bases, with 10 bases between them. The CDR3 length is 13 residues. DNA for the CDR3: TGTGCCAGCAGCTTAGATCGAGGGGGAGAGCAGTACTTC. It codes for CASSLDRGGEQYF.

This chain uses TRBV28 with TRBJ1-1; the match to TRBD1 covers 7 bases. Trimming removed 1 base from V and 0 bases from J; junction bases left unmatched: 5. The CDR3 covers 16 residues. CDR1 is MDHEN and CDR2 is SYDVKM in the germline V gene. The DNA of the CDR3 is TGTGCCAGCAGTTTATCACAGGGGAGGATGAACACTGAAGCTTTCTTT. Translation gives CASSLSQGRMNTEAFF.

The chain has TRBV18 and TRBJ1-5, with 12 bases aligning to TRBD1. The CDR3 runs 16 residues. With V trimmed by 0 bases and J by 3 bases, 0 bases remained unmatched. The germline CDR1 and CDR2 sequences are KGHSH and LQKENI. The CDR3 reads CASSPPGQGANQPQHF. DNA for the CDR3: TGTGCCAGCTCACCACCGGGACAGGGGGCCAATCAGCCCCAGCATTTT.

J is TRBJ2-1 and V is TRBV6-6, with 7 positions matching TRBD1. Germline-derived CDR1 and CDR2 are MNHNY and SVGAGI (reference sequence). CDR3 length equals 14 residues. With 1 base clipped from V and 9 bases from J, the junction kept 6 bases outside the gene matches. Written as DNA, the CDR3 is TGTGCCAGCAGTTACTTCGGACAGGTCAGTGAGCAGTTCTTC. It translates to CASSYFGQVSEQFF.

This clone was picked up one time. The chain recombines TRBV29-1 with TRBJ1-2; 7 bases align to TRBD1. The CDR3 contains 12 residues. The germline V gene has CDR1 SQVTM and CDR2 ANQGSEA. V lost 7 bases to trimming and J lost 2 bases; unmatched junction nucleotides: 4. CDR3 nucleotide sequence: TGCAGCGGGGGGGACAGAAACTATGGCTACACCTTC. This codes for CSGGDRNYGYTF.

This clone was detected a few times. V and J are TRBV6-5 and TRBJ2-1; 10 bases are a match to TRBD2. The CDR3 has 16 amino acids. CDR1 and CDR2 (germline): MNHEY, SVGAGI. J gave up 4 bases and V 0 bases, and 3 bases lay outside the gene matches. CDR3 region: CASSYSRTSGYNEQFF. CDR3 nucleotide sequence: TGTGCCAGCAGTTACTCAAGGACTAGCGGATACAATGAGCAGTTCTTC.

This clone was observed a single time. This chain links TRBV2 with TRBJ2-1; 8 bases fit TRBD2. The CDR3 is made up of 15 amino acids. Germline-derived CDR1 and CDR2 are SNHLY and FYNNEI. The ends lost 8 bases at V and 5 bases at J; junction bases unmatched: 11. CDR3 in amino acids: CASFGGGRGDNEQFF. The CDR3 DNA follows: TGTGCCAGCTTCGGGGGGGGCAGGGGAGACAATGAGCAGTTCTTC.

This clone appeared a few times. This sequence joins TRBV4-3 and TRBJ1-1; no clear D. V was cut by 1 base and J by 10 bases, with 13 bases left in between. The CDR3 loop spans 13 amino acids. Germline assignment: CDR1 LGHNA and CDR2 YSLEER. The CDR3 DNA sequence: TGCGCCAGCAGCCAAGGGGAGTCCTATGGAGCTTTCTTT. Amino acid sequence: CASSQGESYGAFF.

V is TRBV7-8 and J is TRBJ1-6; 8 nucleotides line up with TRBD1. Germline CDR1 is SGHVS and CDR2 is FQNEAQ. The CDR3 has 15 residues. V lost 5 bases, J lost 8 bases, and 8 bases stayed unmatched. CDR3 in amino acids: CASSHKSGGDSPLHF. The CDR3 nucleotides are TGTGCCAGCAGCCACAAATCAGGGGGCGATTCACCCCTCCACTTT. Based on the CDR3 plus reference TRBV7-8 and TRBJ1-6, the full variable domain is GAGVSQSPRYKVAKRGQDVALRCDPISGHVSLFWYQQALGQGPEFLTYFQNEAQLDKSGLPSDRFFAERPEGSVSTLKIQRTQQEDSAVYLCASSHKSGGDSPLHFGNGTRLTVT.

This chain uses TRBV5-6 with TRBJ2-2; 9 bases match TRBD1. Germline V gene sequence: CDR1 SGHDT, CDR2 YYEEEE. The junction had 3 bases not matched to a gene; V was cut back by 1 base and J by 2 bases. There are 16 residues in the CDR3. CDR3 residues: CASSLPGQGNTGELFF. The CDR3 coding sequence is TGTGCCAGCAGCTTGCCGGGACAGGGAAACACCGGGGAGCTGTTTTTT.

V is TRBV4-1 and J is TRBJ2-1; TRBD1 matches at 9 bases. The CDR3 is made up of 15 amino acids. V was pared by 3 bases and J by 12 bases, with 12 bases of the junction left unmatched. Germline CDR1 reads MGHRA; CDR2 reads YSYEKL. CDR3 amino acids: CASSHYRDREEGQFF. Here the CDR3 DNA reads TGCGCCAGCAGCCATTACCGGGACAGGGAAGAGGGGCAGTTCTTC.

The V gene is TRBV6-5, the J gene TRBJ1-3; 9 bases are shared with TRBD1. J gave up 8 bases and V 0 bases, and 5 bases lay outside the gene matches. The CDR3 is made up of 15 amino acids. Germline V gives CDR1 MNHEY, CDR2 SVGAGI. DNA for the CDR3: TGTGCCAGCAGTTACTCGGGACAGGGAGCTGACACCATATATTTT. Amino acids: CASSYSGQGADTIYF.

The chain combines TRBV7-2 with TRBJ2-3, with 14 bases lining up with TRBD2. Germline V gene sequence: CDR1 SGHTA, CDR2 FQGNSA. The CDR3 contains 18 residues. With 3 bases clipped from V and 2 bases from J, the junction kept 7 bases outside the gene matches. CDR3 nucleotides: TGTGCCAGCAGCTTGGGACTAGCGGGAGTCCGGGTCACAGATACGCAGTATTTT. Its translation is CASSLGLAGVRVTDTQYF.

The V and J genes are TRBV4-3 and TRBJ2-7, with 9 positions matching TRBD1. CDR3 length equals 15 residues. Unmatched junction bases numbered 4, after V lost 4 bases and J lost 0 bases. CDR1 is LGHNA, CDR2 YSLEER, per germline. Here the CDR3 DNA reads TGCGCCAGCAGCCGCCGGACAGGGGACTCCTACGAGCAGTACTTC. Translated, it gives CASSRRTGDSYEQYF.

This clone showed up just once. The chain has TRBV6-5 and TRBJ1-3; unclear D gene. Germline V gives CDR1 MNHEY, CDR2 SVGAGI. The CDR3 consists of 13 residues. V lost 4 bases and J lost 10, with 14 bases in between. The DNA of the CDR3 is TGTGCCAGCAGTTCCCTGATGGGGAGGACCATATATTTT. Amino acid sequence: CASSSLMGRTIYF.

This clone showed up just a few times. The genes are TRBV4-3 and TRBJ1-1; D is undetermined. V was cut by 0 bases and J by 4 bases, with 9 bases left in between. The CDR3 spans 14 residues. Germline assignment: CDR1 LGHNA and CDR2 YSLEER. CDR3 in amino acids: CASSQEGSPTEAFF. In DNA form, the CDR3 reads TGCGCCAGCAGCCAAGAAGGGAGTCCCACTGAAGCTTTCTTT.

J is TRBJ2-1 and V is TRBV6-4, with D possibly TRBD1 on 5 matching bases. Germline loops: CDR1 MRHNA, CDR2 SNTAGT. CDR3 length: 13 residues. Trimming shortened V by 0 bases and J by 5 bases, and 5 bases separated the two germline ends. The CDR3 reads CASSDSDNNEQFF. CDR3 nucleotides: TGTGCCAGCAGTGACTCGGACAACAATGAGCAGTTCTTC.

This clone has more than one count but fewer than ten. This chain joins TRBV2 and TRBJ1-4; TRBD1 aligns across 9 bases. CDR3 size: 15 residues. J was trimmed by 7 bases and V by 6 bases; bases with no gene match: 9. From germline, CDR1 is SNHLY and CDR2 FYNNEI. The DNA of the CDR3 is TGTGCCAGCAGCTCCACAGGGGGCGCAAGTGAAAAACTGTTTTTT. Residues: CASSSTGGASEKLFF.